Listed below are T cell receptor beta chains from one sample, sequenced in a study of early T cells in non-severe SARS-CoV-2 infection. TCRdb recomputed calls from the 5' RACE reads with MiXCR, one row per CDR3 protein. This sample has 53,000 or so distinct CDR3 sequences, with roughly 12% found just once. The sample in question was whole blood, obtained at baseline. All receptors derive from an adult who was a healthcare worker with PCR-confirmed SARS-CoV-2 infection or an uninfected control (not recorded which). Both conserved end residues are part of each CDR3.

14	TRBV6-5	TRBJ2-4	CASSLDWGKNIQYF
14	TRBV28	TRBJ2-1	CASSPRGLINEQFF
15	TRBV6-2/TRBV6-3	TRBJ1-5	CASSSGDTYNQPQHF
12	TRBV12-3/TRBV12-4	TRBJ1-1	CASSLPPPEAFF
15	TRBV24-1	TRBJ2-7	CATSDARRPSYEQYF
16	TRBV20-1	TRBJ1-6	CSAPAFLGTGGSPLHF
14	TRBV7-9	TRBJ2-7	CASSLSTAGYEQYF
15	TRBV28	TRBJ1-1	CASSLQGQGNTEAFF
12	TRBV7-8	TRBJ2-1	CASSTQTGEQFF
17	TRBV4-3	TRBJ2-6	CASSQVLGQAGANVLTF
12	TRBV20-1	TRBJ1-1	CSARGSRSEAFF
16	TRBV18	TRBJ1-2	CASSLGRAADGYGYTF
14	TRBV12-3/TRBV12-4	TRBJ1-5	CASRAGQGGQPQHF
13	TRBV7-8	TRBJ2-5	CASSSRQVVTQYF
15	TRBV11-1	TRBJ2-3	CASSQPGPPADTQYF
16	TRBV27	TRBJ2-7	CASSFLPSSPLLEQYF
14	TRBV12-3/TRBV12-4	TRBJ2-1	CASSLGGGDNEQFF
14	TRBV12-3/TRBV12-4	TRBJ2-2	CASSGQGGTGELFF
12	TRBV29-1	TRBJ1-1	CSVEVGLTEAFF
18	TRBV29-1	TRBJ2-7	CSVHLPGLAGIRSYEQYF
17	TRBV7-3	TRBJ2-2	CASSYTGGPRNTGELFF
13	TRBV12-3/TRBV12-4	TRBJ1-1	CASSQRGGTEAFF
14	TRBV7-3	TRBJ2-3	CASSPERSTDTQYF
11	TRBV5-1	TRBJ1-2	CASSDTQIYTF
15	TRBV11-3	TRBJ1-4	CASSLRPLGYEKLFF
15	TRBV20-1	TRBJ1-1	CSASARPTVNTEAFF
11	TRBV27	TRBJ2-5	CASSTQETQYF
15	TRBV5-1	TRBJ2-5	CASSLAPTGQETQYF
12	TRBV2	TRBJ1-1	CASRLWNTEAFF
15	TRBV12-3/TRBV12-4	TRBJ1-6	CASSLPSSYNSPLHF
14	TRBV28	TRBJ2-5	CASSFLGVQETQYF
15	TRBV5-1	TRBJ2-3	CASSFASGRTDTQYF